This is a list of T cell receptor beta chains from one sample in a study of blood T cell repertoires in COVID-19. Repertoires were generated with immunoSEQ multiplex PCR, while TCRdb's copy carries only in-frame clones and drops some. The repertoire has about 160,000 clones, around four fifths of them found once; the top ten carry roughly 8%. What was sequenced was PBMCs or T cells enriched from blood (not recorded which). These receptors originate from a woman aged 50 to 60 who had recovered from COVID-19. Both conserved end residues are trimmed from each CDR3.

CDR3	J	V
ASSLVSSGSSETQY	TRBJ2-5	TRBV7-2
ASIPWTSGIDTQY	TRBJ2-3	TRBV2
ASSYSSYEQY	TRBJ2-7	TRBV6-2/TRBV6-3
AISDRNTEAF	TRBJ1-1	TRBV10-3
ASSLSHGQGGTPLH	TRBJ1-6	TRBV4-3
ASRPQGNRQPQH	TRBJ1-5	TRBV28
ATYPRGGAQYGYT	TRBJ1-2	TRBV6-5
ASSFPGGTSNEQF	TRBJ2-1	TRBV5-4
ASSWTENTEAF	TRBJ1-1	TRBV5-6
ASTGPRTLRGNTIY	TRBJ1-3	TRBV25-1
ASSLALSGVTEAF	TRBJ1-1	TRBV5-1
ASRFLEGPSYEQY	TRBJ2-7	TRBV2
AISPSGPGELF	TRBJ2-2	TRBV10-3
ASSYTWGVRTEAF	TRBJ1-1	TRBV6-2/TRBV6-3
ASSLTESEAF	TRBJ1-1	TRBV9
ASSSGDRGHRQPQH	TRBJ1-5	TRBV28
ASSFQGGSIIQY	TRBJ2-5	TRBV11-2
ASRAGSSGANVLT	TRBJ2-6	TRBV28
ASSPPASGGINEQF	TRBJ2-1	TRBV11-3
SVEKGQGTDTQY	TRBJ2-3	TRBV29-1
ASSFTGAGELF	TRBJ2-2	TRBV27
ASRLPRQNEQY	TRBJ2-7	TRBV6-5